This T cell receptor (beta chain) was captured in a study of shared clonotypes between healthy human individuals. The wider study: CD8 memory received one plate per donor, CD8 naive two, CD4 memory three and CD4 naive three.

Each sample came from a Caucasian adult donor living in Nashville, Tennessee. In the source study's methods: ImmunoSEQ sequences covered only the junction and lacked quality scores; filtering therefore differed. Method: immunoSEQ multiplex PCR; TCRdb's copy keeps in-frame clones and lacks some. D and trimming come from the DNA, and the V and J calls and clone size come from that table. This sample has about 1.1 million clones, with roughly 80% found just once. CDR3 length: 16 residues. Germline V gene lookup returns CDR1 MNHEY and CDR2 SMNVEV (reference sequence). The junction had 6 bases not matched to a gene; V was cut back by 2 bases and J by 0 bases.

The sequencing input was memory CD4+ T cells from PBMCs. Subset denoted: CD45RA-negative fraction. The receptor was derived from a man aged 18 to 30 in good health. Some clones in this sample may be carry-over from other donors' samples. The chain is built from TRBV27 and TRBJ2-5, with 7 bases aligning to TRBD2. Here the CDR3 DNA reads TGTGCCAGCAGTTTAGGGGGGGGTCTACACCAAGAGACCCAGTACTTC. It codes for CASSLGGGLHQETQYF.